This T cell receptor (beta chain) is drawn from a study of T cell responses to AZD1222 COVID-19 vaccine. The wider study: Second-dose groups at about 4 or about 12 weeks were pooled.

This clone has more than one count but fewer than ten. Its antigen is still unknown. Clones were read by immunoSEQ multiplex PCR, and TCRdb kept only the in-frame ones, dropping some. The table has 50,000 to 65,000 clones, about 90% seen once. Germline lookup yields CDR1 SEHNR and CDR2 FQNEAQ (reference sequence). CDR3 length: 17 amino acids. With 3 bases removed from V and 4 bases from J, the gap between germline ends came to 19 bases. The study's findings and limits: The sample set comprised mostly white British donors with more females, and clonal diversity was possibly underestimated. None of the repertoires were sampled until the peak T cell response had passed. Spike-specific TCRs gained breadth and depth after people received two AZD1222 doses.

The TCR sequence derives from an adult in good health. The chain couples TRBV7-9 to TRBJ2-1; tentatively, D is TRBD1 or TRBD2 (5 bases each). Sequencing was performed on peripheral blood, taken on day 0 of AZD1222 vaccination. DNA of the CDR3: TGTGCCAGCAGCTTGCTGGGATCCGGGACGTCATACAATGAGCAGTTCTTC. Its translation is CASSLLGSGTSYNEQFF.